This entry lists 10 T cell receptor beta chains sequenced from one sample in a study of a mutant IDH1 vaccine in newly diagnosed glioma. Antigens for these TCRs are unknown. Generated by immunoSEQ multiplex PCR, the TCRdb table keeps only in-frame clones and is missing some. The sample carries about 94,000 clones, roughly 90% recorded once. Time point of the sample: week 47, end of study. The content of each vaccine dose was 300 ug of mutant IDH1 20-mer peptide, and topical imiquimod accompanied it. The sample here was PBMCs, taken from a glioma patient whose treatment included an IDH1 peptide vaccine. All receptors come from a woman aged 50 to 60 with glioma.

This chain joins TRBV7-3 and TRBJ2-1, with 10 nucleotides matching TRBD2. Germline V CDR1 and CDR2: SGHTA, FQGTGA. V lost 4 bases and J lost 7; bases outside the gene matches: 7. The CDR3 consists of 15 residues. The CDR3 DNA follows: TGTGCCAGCAGCTCTCAGCGGGAGGGCCAGAATGAGCAGTTCTTC. This sequence encodes CASSSQREGQNEQFF.

V is TRBV6-1 and J is TRBJ2-7, with 11 bases matching TRBD2. V gave up 6 bases and J gave up 3 bases; unmatched junction bases: 7. This CDR3 spans 15 amino acids. Per the germline V gene, CDR1 is MNHNS and CDR2 is SASEGT. This CDR3 is CASRASGRPNYEQYF. CDR3 sequence (DNA): TGTGCCAGCAGGGCTAGCGGGAGGCCTAACTACGAGCAGTACTTC.

This chain links TRBV7-9 with TRBJ2-5; TRBD1 agrees at 7 bases. The better agreement between TRBJ2-7 and the DNA end casts doubt on the J call. Germline V gene data show CDR1 as SEHNR and CDR2 as FQNEAQ (reference sequence). The CDR3 extends over 14 amino acids. CDR3: CASSSSGQLSEQYF. CDR3 DNA sequence: TGTGCCAGCAGCTCATCGGGACAGCTTTCCGAGCAGTACTTC.

The chain is built from TRBV5-1 and TRBJ1-5; 9 bases match TRBD1. The germline V gene has CDR1 SGHRS and CDR2 YFSETQ. Trimming took 3 bases from V and 2 from J; bases not matched to a gene: 3. The CDR3 covers 15 residues. The CDR3 here is CASSSTGGGNQPQHF. CDR3 coding DNA: TGCGCCAGCAGCTCGACAGGGGGGGGCAATCAGCCCCAGCATTTT.

Only a few counts were recorded for this clone. This chain uses TRBV28 with TRBJ2-3; perhaps TRBD1 as D (5 bases). V lost 10 bases to trimming and J lost 0 bases, with 11 bases between them. The CDR3 is made up of 13 amino acids. The germline CDR1 and CDR2 sequences are MDHEN and SYDVKM. The CDR3 nucleotides are TGTGCCATCTCGACAGTTAGCACAGATACGCAGTATTTT. This sequence encodes CAISTVSTDTQYF.

V gene TRBV6-6 combines with J gene TRBJ1-3, with 8 bases fitting TRBD1. The junction had 5 bases not matched to a gene; V was cut back by 6 bases and J by 4 bases. CDR1 MNHNY and CDR2 SVGAGI come from the germline V gene (reference sequence). The CDR3 is made up of 14 amino acids. In DNA, the CDR3 is TGTGCCAGCAGCTCGGACAGGGCGGGAAACACCATATATTTT. Amino acids: CASSSDRAGNTIYF.

The rearrangement links TRBV5-4 to TRBJ2-6; D is unresolved. The germline V gene has CDR1 SGHNT and CDR2 YYREEE (reference sequence). The CDR3 runs to 14 residues. The V gene lost 2 bases and the J gene lost 2 bases, with 5 bases spanning the gap. Here the CDR3 DNA reads TGTGCCAGCAGCTTCTCGGCTGGGGCCAACGTCCTGACTTTC. It codes for CASSFSAGANVLTF.

DNA for the CDR3: TGTGCCAGCCAGGGGAATACCCCCTACGAGCAGTACTTC. Translated: CASQGNTPYEQYF. The V and J genes are TRBV28 and TRBJ2-7, with D possibly TRBD1 on 6 matching bases. Trimming pared 8 bases from V and 2 bases from J, leaving 13 bases between. Germline CDR1 is MDHEN and CDR2 is SYDVKM. The CDR3 is 13 residues long. The whole variable domain, filled in from reference TRBV28 and TRBJ2-7, reads DVKVTQSSRYLVKRTGEKVFLECVQDMDHENMFWYRQDPGLGLRLIYFSYDVKMKEKGDIPEGYSVSREKKERFSLILESASTNQTSMYLCASQGNTPYEQYFGPGTRLTVT.

The chain couples TRBV5-1 to TRBJ1-1; D is possibly TRBD1 (6 bases). The germline gives CDR1 SGHRS, CDR2 YFSETQ. V gave up 5 bases and J gave up 1 base, with 12 bases separating them. This CDR3 is 14 amino acids long. CDR3 loop: CASSTNRENTEAFF. Here the CDR3 DNA reads TGCGCCAGCAGTACCAACAGGGAGAACACTGAAGCTTTCTTT.

This chain uses TRBV7-2 with TRBJ2-7; TRBD2 aligns across 10 bases. V shed 6 bases, J shed 6 bases, and the junction held 8 bases outside the gene matches. This CDR3 contains 14 residues. From germline, CDR1 is SGHTA and CDR2 FQGNSA. The CDR3 region has the DNA TGTGCCAGCAGAACGCTAGCGGGAGCTCTCGAGCAGTACTTC. Translating gives CASRTLAGALEQYF.